The next 15 T cell receptor beta chains were all read from a single sample in a study of T cell responses to AZD1222 COVID-19 vaccine. The data were produced by immunoSEQ multiplex PCR, yet TCRdb's version contains in-frame clones alone and is incomplete. Among about 150,000 clones listed, roughly 93% were seen once. The sequencing used peripheral blood, collected on day 0 of AZD1222 vaccination. The source is an adult in good health.

The chain is built from TRBV5-4 and TRBJ1-1; 8 bases match TRBD1. V gave up 3 bases and J gave up 4 bases; unmatched junction bases: 5. Germline assignment: CDR1 SGHNT and CDR2 YYREEE (reference sequence). The CDR3 runs 14 residues. The CDR3 nucleotides read TGTGCCAGCAGCTCCAGACAGGGGACCACTGAAGCTTTCTTT. It specifies CASSSRQGTTEAFF.

This sequence joins TRBV5-1 and TRBJ2-2, with 9 bases identical to TRBD2. V dropped 4 bases and J dropped 0; count of bases not matched to a gene: 7. CDR1 is SGHRS and CDR2 is YFSETQ in the germline V gene. This CDR3 spans 17 amino acids. The DNA for the CDR3 is TGCGCCAGCAGCGTGGTAGCGGGGGTCGCGAACACCGGGGAGCTGTTTTTT. Translation: CASSVVAGVANTGELFF.

This rearrangement joins TRBV7-9 to TRBJ2-1, with 10 bases matching TRBD2. V shed 5 bases, J shed 5 bases, and the junction held 3 bases outside the gene matches. CDR1 SEHNR and CDR2 FQNEAQ come from the germline V gene (reference sequence). The CDR3 length is 14 residues. The CDR3 nucleotides are TGTGCCAGCAGCACAAGCGGGAGGGACAATGAGCAGTTCTTC. It is translated as CASSTSGRDNEQFF.

Points on this clone: The same CDR3 is also encoded by other DNA sequences in this sample. CDR3 region: CASSPVTGELFF. In DNA form, the CDR3 reads TGTGCCAGCAGCCCCGTCACCGGGGAGCTGTTTTTT. The chain couples TRBV11-3 to TRBJ2-2; D gene unclear. V dropped 5 bases and J dropped 4 bases, with 5 bases sitting between them. Germline-derived CDR1 and CDR2 are SGHNT and YENEEA. This CDR3 has 12 residues.

The chain employs TRBV6-5 and TRBJ1-6; D remains unclear. Per the germline V gene, CDR1 is MNHEY and CDR2 is SVGAGI. Trimming left V 4 bases short and J 16 bases short, with 20 bases between. CDR3 length: 14 amino acids. The DNA of the CDR3 is TGTGCCAGCAGTTCTCAGGATTCCAAGCTCCCTCTCCACTTT. It specifies CASSSQDSKLPLHF.

The rearrangement joins TRBV4-1 to TRBJ2-4, with 12 bases that match TRBD2. The J segment lost 1 base and the V segment lost 0 bases, leaving 7 bases of the junction unmatched. CDR1 and CDR2 from the germline V gene are MGHRA and YSYEKL. This CDR3 is built from 19 residues. This chain's CDR3 is CASSQEGLAGGKAKNIQYF. The CDR3 nucleotides read TGCGCCAGCAGCCAAGAAGGGCTAGCGGGAGGGAAGGCCAAAAACATTCAGTACTTC.

This clone was found once. Within the sample, other DNA sequences also encode this same CDR3. The chain couples TRBV19 to TRBJ1-5; no clear D. The CDR3 is 14 amino acids. V was trimmed by 2 bases and J by 1 base, leaving 6 bases between them. Germline V gene data show CDR1 as LNHDA and CDR2 as SQIVND (reference sequence). This CDR3 reads CASSIKGSNQPQHF. The CDR3 bases are TGTGCCAGTAGTATAAAGGGCAGCAATCAGCCCCAGCATTTT.

CDR3: CASSSPGTGVTGELFF. The DNA of the CDR3 is TGTGCCAGCAGTTCGCCCGGGACAGGGGTTACCGGGGAGCTGTTTTTT. The V gene is TRBV28, the J gene TRBJ2-2; 10 positions agree with TRBD1. Germline-derived CDR1 and CDR2 are MDHEN and SYDVKM. The ends lost 4 bases at V and 5 bases at J; junction bases unmatched: 7. This CDR3 has 16 amino acids.

The chain uses TRBV3-1 (or the pseudogene TRBV3-2) and TRBJ1-6; 10 bases are a match to TRBD1. CDR3 length equals 14 residues. Germline V gene sequence: CDR1 LGHDT, CDR2 YNNKEL (reference sequence). J was trimmed by 6 bases and V by 6 bases; bases with no gene match: 2. Here the CDR3 reads CASRRQGANSPLHF. The CDR3 DNA reads TGTGCCAGCAGGAGACAGGGGGCTAATTCACCCCTCCACTTT.

The V call is TRBV12-3 or TRBV12-4, the J call TRBJ2-5; no firm D call. The CDR3 consists of 12 residues. Deletions cut 2 bases from V and 4 bases from J, with 5 bases between. The CDR3 loop reads CASSLLGETQYF. Written as DNA, the CDR3 is TGTGCCAGCAGTTTACTAGGAGAGACCCAGTACTTC.

The chain links TRBV14 to TRBJ1-1, with D perhaps TRBD1 (6 bases). Trimming pared 1 base from V and 0 bases from J, leaving 12 bases between. Per the germline V gene, CDR1 is SGHDN and CDR2 is FVKESK. The CDR3 runs to 16 residues. In DNA form, the CDR3 reads TGTGCCAGCAGCCAAGGTGCTAGGGACATGAACACTGAAGCTTTCTTT. The encoded protein is CASSQGARDMNTEAFF.

This chain connects TRBV7-3 to TRBJ1-1; maybe TRBD1 (6 bases). The CDR3 runs 16 residues. The germline V gene has CDR1 SGHTA and CDR2 FQGTGA. Trimming pared 2 bases from V and 1 base from J, leaving 14 bases between. This chain's CDR3 is CASSLYGGAANTEAFF. Written as DNA, the CDR3 is TGTGCCAGCAGCTTATATGGGGGGGCCGCGAACACTGAAGCTTTCTTT.

V is TRBV5-1 and J is TRBJ2-2, with 9 nucleotides matching TRBD2. The J segment lost 7 bases and the V segment lost 6 bases, leaving 13 bases of the junction unmatched. Germline V CDR1 and CDR2: SGHRS, YFSETQ. The CDR3 covers 16 residues. CDR3 loop: CASNELAGLDNGELFF. CDR3 nucleotides: TGCGCCAGCAACGAACTAGCGGGTCTCGATAACGGGGAGCTGTTTTTT.

The gene calls are TRBV12-5 and TRBJ1-1; possibly TRBD1 for D (5 bases). This CDR3 is built from 17 residues. Trimming stripped 7 bases from V and 1 base from J, with 22 bases between. Germline-derived CDR1 and CDR2 are LGHNT and FRNRAP. The CDR3 here is CASALGGFTLTNTEAFF. The DNA for the CDR3 is TGTGCTAGTGCCTTGGGGGGATTTACGCTAACGAACACTGAAGCTTTCTTT.

This clone was counted once. The chain has TRBV27 and TRBJ2-7, with D possibly being TRBD2 (5 bases). This CDR3 is built from 15 residues. V lost 0 bases to trimming and J lost 3 bases, with 12 bases between them. In germline, CDR1 is MNHEY, CDR2 SMNVEV (reference sequence). The CDR3 loop reads CASSLSSLGSYEQYF. In nucleotides, the CDR3 is TGTGCCAGCAGTTTATCTTCACTAGGAAGCTACGAGCAGTACTTC.